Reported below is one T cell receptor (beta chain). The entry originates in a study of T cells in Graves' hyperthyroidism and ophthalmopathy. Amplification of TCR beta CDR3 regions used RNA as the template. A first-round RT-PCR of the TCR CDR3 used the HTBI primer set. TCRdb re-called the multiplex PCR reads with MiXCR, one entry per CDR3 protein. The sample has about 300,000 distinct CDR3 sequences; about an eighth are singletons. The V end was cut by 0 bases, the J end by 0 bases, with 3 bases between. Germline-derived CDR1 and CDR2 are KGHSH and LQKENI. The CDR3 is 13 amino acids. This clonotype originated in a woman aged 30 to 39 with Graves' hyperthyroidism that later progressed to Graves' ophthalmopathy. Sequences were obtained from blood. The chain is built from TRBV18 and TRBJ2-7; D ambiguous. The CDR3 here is CASSPPPSYEQYF. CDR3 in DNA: TGTGCCAGCTCACCACCACCCTCCTACGAGCAGTACTTC.